This TCR beta chain was recovered during a study of spatial heterogeneity in lung cancer. Findings and limits, study-wide: In tumors, expanded intratumoral alpha and beta TCR counts tracked mutation counts.

Using its own MiXCR run on the 5' RACE reads, TCRdb lists one record per CDR3 protein. Of 12,000 or so distinct CDR3 sequences listed, under 6% are singletons. The time point denotes: sample taken at primary tumor resection. This clonotype was picked up a small number of times. Its target is not known. This beta chain slipped into a library made for alpha chains as a stray read, so its size is not meaningful. The source was lung tumor tissue, collected at surgery. The source of this sequence is a male donor with early-stage non-small cell lung cancer.

The CDR3: CASSLGDRFNEKLFF. Written as DNA, the CDR3 is TGTGCCAGCAGCTTAGGGGACAGATTTAATGAAAAACTGTTTTTT. The rearrangement links TRBV7-9 to TRBJ1-4, with 7 bases matching TRBD1. The CDR3 spans 15 residues. Per germline, CDR1 SEHNR and CDR2 FQNEAQ (reference sequence). V was pared by 1 base and J by 4 bases, with 3 bases of the junction left unmatched.